This TCR beta chain was identified during a study of blood T cell repertoires in COVID-19. Study information: The United States, Italy and Spain were the sources of the acute and convalescent COVID-19 samples. T cells, B-cell-depleted T cells, or PBMCs provided the cDNA or gDNA that served as material.

The CDR3 extends over 18 amino acids. The germline gives CDR1 SGHRS, CDR2 YFSETQ. V lost 0 bases and J lost 8; bases outside the gene matches: 16. In the authors' methods: Cell counts per sample came from amplifying reference gene primers. Assay: immunoSEQ multiplex PCR; the TCRdb copy retains only in-frame clones and omits some. V and J calls and clone size are those listed in that table; D and trimming were worked out from the DNA. The data contain about 80,000 clones, around 80% of them seen just once; the ten biggest clones take up approximately 6.2%. The sample comprised peripheral blood. The chain joins TRBV5-1 to TRBJ1-1; TRBD1 matches 10 bases. This clonotype originated in a man between 60 and 70 years old with active or convalescent COVID-19. The CDR3 region is CASSLVGIKDRGREEAFF. The CDR3 nucleotides are TGCGCCAGCAGCTTGGTGGGAATTAAAGACAGGGGGCGGGAGGAAGCTTTCTTT. Full variable domain (outside the CDR3, taken from reference TRBV5-1 and TRBJ1-1): KAGVTQTPRYLIKTRGQQVTLSCSPISGHRSVSWYQQTPGQGLQFLFEYFSETQRNKGNFPGRFSGRQFSNSRSEMNVSTLELGDSALYLCASSLVGIKDRGREEAFFGQGTRLTVV.